These 29 T cell receptor beta chains were sequenced from one sample in a study of T cell responses to AZD1222 COVID-19 vaccine. The table came from immunoSEQ multiplex PCR; TCRdb's copy has only in-frame clones and leaves some out. This sample carries approximately 150,000 clones, nearly 95% of them seen once, and the ten largest clones take 2.3%. The sequencing here drew on peripheral blood, taken on day 0 of AZD1222 vaccination. These receptors were obtained from an adult in good health.

The chain is built from TRBV7-9 and TRBJ1-1; no definite D call. Germline-derived CDR1 and CDR2 are SEHNR and FQNEAQ (reference sequence). V was cut by 1 base and J by 1 base, with 4 bases left in between. The CDR3 runs 13 residues. CDR3 sequence reads: CASSLEENTEAFF. The CDR3, as DNA: TGTGCCAGCAGCTTAGAAGAGAACACTGAAGCTTTCTTT.

This sequence joins TRBV2 and TRBJ1-4; a weak D match, TRBD1 (5 bases). V lost 6 bases and J 0 bases, leaving 11 bases between the germline ends. Germline V gene data show CDR1 as SNHLY and CDR2 as FYNNEI. The CDR3 consists of 15 residues. The CDR3 nucleotides are TGTGCCAGCAGGTACACCAGGGCAACTAATGAAAAACTGTTTTTT. It codes for CASRYTRATNEKLFF. Full variable domain (outside the CDR3, taken from reference TRBV2 and TRBJ1-4): EPEVTQTPSHQVTQMGQEVILRCVPISNHLYFYWYRQILGQKVEFLVSFYNNEISEKSEIFDDQFSVERPDGSNFTLKIRSTKLEDSAMYFCASRYTRATNEKLFFGSGTQLSVL.

This clone is a singleton in its sample. The chain links TRBV5-1 to TRBJ1-6, with 9 bases fitting TRBD1. In germline, CDR1 is SGHRS, CDR2 YFSETQ. J was trimmed by 6 bases and V by 3 bases; bases with no gene match: 1. The CDR3 length is 14 residues. CDR3 sequence (DNA): TGCGCCAGCAGCTCGGACAGGGGTAATTCACCCCTCCACTTT. Its protein product is CASSSDRGNSPLHF.

The chain combines TRBV6-6 with TRBJ1-4, with D tentatively TRBD1 (6 bases). The CDR3 totals 14 residues. Trimming removed 4 bases at V and 7 bases at J, with 13 bases between. Germline V gives CDR1 MNHNY, CDR2 SVGAGI (reference sequence). CDR3 region: CASSFPGVGEKLFF. The CDR3, as DNA: TGTGCCAGCAGTTTCCCAGGGGTGGGTGAAAAACTGTTTTTT.

This clone occurred a few times. The chain joins TRBV19 to TRBJ1-6, with a weak D call TRBD1 (6 bases). Trimming removed 9 bases at V and 0 bases at J, with 12 bases between. The CDR3 has 15 residues. Germline V gene lookup returns CDR1 LNHDA and CDR2 SQIVND (reference sequence). The CDR3 region is CASRQESSYNSPLHF. The CDR3 coding sequence is TGTGCCAGCCGACAGGAAAGCTCCTATAATTCACCCCTCCACTTT.

This rearrangement joins TRBV7-9 to TRBJ2-6; D may match TRBD1 or TRBD2 (6 bases each). The CDR3 contains 15 residues. Trimming left V 5 bases short and J 6 bases short, with 14 bases between. Germline loops: CDR1 SEHNR, CDR2 FQNEAQ (reference sequence). The CDR3, as DNA: TGTGCCAGCAGCCTGGAGGAGGGGGTGGCCAACGTCCTGACTTTC. Translated: CASSLEEGVANVLTF.

The chain carries TRBV2 and TRBJ1-2; TRBD1 is a possible D gene (5 bases). CDR1 and CDR2 from the germline V gene are SNHLY and FYNNEI. This CDR3 contains 13 residues. V gave up 6 bases and J gave up 4 bases, with 12 bases separating them. The CDR3, as DNA: TGTGCCAGCAGGGGGGACCCTACCTATGGCTACACCTTC. Protein product: CASRGDPTYGYTF.

This CDR3 is CASSGSTGMNTGELFF. CDR3 nucleotides: TGTGCCAGCAGTGGGTCGACAGGGATGAACACCGGGGAGCTGTTTTTT. V and J are TRBV6-1 and TRBJ2-2, with 7 bases identical to TRBD1. The CDR3 extends over 16 amino acids. The V segment lost 4 bases and the J segment 1 base; nucleotides outside the gene matches: 6. Looked up from germline, CDR1 is MNHNS and CDR2 is SASEGT.

This chain joins TRBV7-8 and TRBJ1-6, with a possible D match to TRBD1 (6 bases). This CDR3 is built from 17 residues. V lost 5 bases to trimming and J lost 1 base, with 15 bases between them. Germline V CDR1 and CDR2: SGHVS, FQNEAQ. CDR3 amino acids: CASSGGGRESYNSPLHF. DNA for the CDR3: TGTGCCAGCAGCGGGGGGGGCAGGGAGTCCTATAATTCACCCCTCCACTTT.

This chain uses TRBV18 with TRBJ1-6, with 10 bases identical to TRBD1. V shed 6 bases, J shed 7 bases, and the junction held 12 bases outside the gene matches. The CDR3 runs to 17 residues. Germline values: CDR1 KGHSH, CDR2 LQKENI. CDR3 loop: CASSPKRDRGLNSPLHF. The CDR3 DNA sequence: TGTGCCAGCTCCCCAAAACGGGACAGGGGATTGAATTCACCCCTCCACTTT.

The chain has TRBV5-1 and TRBJ2-2; 8 nucleotides agree with TRBD1. V lost 2 bases to trimming and J lost 1 base; unmatched junction nucleotides: 4. The germline V gene has CDR1 SGHRS and CDR2 YFSETQ. The CDR3 contains 16 residues. The CDR3 bases are TGCGCCAGCAGCTTACAGGGGGATGTGAACACCGGGGAGCTGTTTTTT. As protein: CASSLQGDVNTGELFF. Looking up the rest from reference TRBV5-1 and TRBJ2-2 gives the full variable domain: KAGVTQTPRYLIKTRGQQVTLSCSPISGHRSVSWYQQTPGQGLQFLFEYFSETQRNKGNFPGRFSGRQFSNSRSEMNVSTLELGDSALYLCASSLQGDVNTGELFFGEGSRLTVL.

The genes are TRBV3-1 (or the pseudogene TRBV3-2) and TRBJ2-7; D is undetermined. Per the germline V gene, CDR1 is LGHDT and CDR2 is YNNKEL (reference sequence). The V end lost 4 bases, the J end lost 4 bases, and 8 bases lay between the germline ends. The CDR3 extends over 12 amino acids. The CDR3 here is CASSPGPYEQYF. CDR3 nucleotides: TGTGCCAGCAGCCCCGGGCCTTACGAGCAGTACTTC.

The chain employs TRBV9 and TRBJ1-1, with D possibly matching TRBD1 (6 bases). CDR1 is SGDLS and CDR2 is YYNGEE in the germline V gene. This CDR3 spans 14 amino acids. V was trimmed by 0 bases and J by 8 bases, leaving 14 bases between them. CDR3 sequence reads: CASSVEVGAQEAFF. The DNA for the CDR3 is TGTGCCAGCAGCGTAGAGGTGGGGGCACAAGAAGCTTTCTTT.

The genes are TRBV24-1 and TRBJ1-5; 7 bases agree with TRBD1. CDR1 and CDR2 (germline): KGHDR, SFDVKD. With 4 bases clipped from V and 4 bases from J, the junction kept 6 bases outside the gene matches. The CDR3 is made up of 15 amino acids. The CDR3 sequence is CATSDPGQPNQPQHF. CDR3 nucleotide sequence: TGTGCCACCAGTGACCCGGGACAGCCTAATCAGCCCCAGCATTTT.

The chain uses TRBV7-3 and TRBJ1-5, with D hard to call. V was pared by 5 bases and J by 9 bases, with 14 bases between. Germline loops: CDR1 SGHTA, CDR2 FQGTGA. CDR3 length equals 13 residues. CDR3 sequence (DNA): TGTGCCAGCAGCGCCAGACCGGACGGGCCCCAGCATTTT. Amino acid sequence: CASSARPDGPQHF. Together with reference TRBV7-3 and TRBJ1-5, the CDR3 gives the full variable domain: GAGVSQTPSNKVTEKGKYVELRCDPISGHTALYWYRQSLGQGPEFLIYFQGTGAADDSGLPNDRFFAVRPEGSVSTLKIQRTERGDSAVYLCASSARPDGPQHFGDGTRLSIL.

This chain joins TRBV11-3 and TRBJ1-1; maybe TRBD1 (5 bases). CDR3 length: 14 residues. Germline CDR1 and CDR2: SGHNT and YENEEA. Trimming took off 6 bases at V and 1 base at J, with 12 bases between the two ends. The DNA of the CDR3 is TGTGCCAGCAGTCCGGGACTCCGGAACACTGAAGCTTTCTTT. It yields the protein CASSPGLRNTEAFF.

This chain links TRBV18 with TRBJ2-2, with D perhaps being TRBD1 or TRBD2 (5 bases each). From germline, CDR1 is KGHSH and CDR2 LQKENI. Trimming shortened V by 3 bases and J by 6 bases, and 14 bases separated the two germline ends. The CDR3 runs to 15 residues. CDR3 protein: CASSPQGMGAGELFF. The CDR3 DNA reads TGTGCCAGCTCACCCCAGGGCATGGGGGCCGGGGAGCTGTTTTTT.

The V and J genes are TRBV30 and TRBJ1-5, with TRBD1 as a possible D gene (5 bases). CDR1 and CDR2 (germline): GTSNPN, SVGIG (reference sequence). V was shortened by 2 bases and J by 2 bases, with 10 bases between the two germline ends. The length of the CDR3 is 14 residues. The chain's CDR3 is CAWSRGGGNQPQHF. The DNA for the CDR3 is TGTGCCTGGAGTAGGGGAGGAGGCAATCAGCCCCAGCATTTT. The full variable domain, with the rest looked up from reference TRBV30 and TRBJ1-5, is SQTIHQWPATLVQPVGSPLSLECTVEGTSNPNLYWYRQAAGRGLQLLFYSVGIGQISSEVPQNLSASRPQDRQFILSSKKLLLSDSGFYLCAWSRGGGNQPQHFGDGTRLSIL.

The chain is built from TRBV7-3 and TRBJ2-3; 14 bases map to TRBD2. This CDR3 contains 16 residues. CDR1 and CDR2 (germline): SGHTA, FQGTGA. Trimming took 3 bases from V and 5 from J; bases not matched to a gene: 4. The CDR3, as DNA: TGTGCCAGCAGCTTGACTAGCGGGGGGGCAGGAGATACGCAGTATTTT. It yields the protein CASSLTSGGAGDTQYF.

The chain recombines TRBV7-2 with TRBJ2-3; 16 bases align to TRBD2. Germline CDR1 SGHTA, CDR2 FQGNSA. The CDR3 is 19 amino acids. V gave up 1 base and J gave up 0 bases; unmatched junction bases: 4. CDR3 coding DNA: TGTGCCAGCAGCTTAGTCGGGACTAGCGGGGGGGCTAGCACAGATACGCAGTATTTT. Translation: CASSLVGTSGGASTDTQYF.

This clone was seen only once. The rearrangement joins TRBV5-1 to TRBJ2-7, with 11 bases aligning to TRBD2. This CDR3 comprises 15 residues. CDR1 is SGHRS, CDR2 YFSETQ, per germline. V lost 4 bases to trimming and J lost 1 base; unmatched junction nucleotides: 4. The CDR3 coding sequence is TGCGCCAGCAGCCCCAGGACTAGCGGGTCCTACGAGCAGTACTTC. Translated, it gives CASSPRTSGSYEQYF.

This chain uses TRBV28 with TRBJ2-3; no firm D call. Trimming removed 5 bases from V and 5 bases from J, with 8 bases in between. CDR3 size: 12 residues. Germline-derived CDR1 and CDR2 are MDHEN and SYDVKM. CDR3 bases: TGTGCCAGCAGTCAGAGAATAGATACGCAGTATTTT. Translated, it gives CASSQRIDTQYF. The variable domain in full, completed from reference TRBV28 and TRBJ2-3, reads DVKVTQSSRYLVKRTGEKVFLECVQDMDHENMFWYRQDPGLGLRLIYFSYDVKMKEKGDIPEGYSVSREKKERFSLILESASTNQTSMYLCASSQRIDTQYFGPGTRLTVL.

This chain links TRBV27 with TRBJ2-3; D is undetermined. This CDR3 contains 16 residues. V was shortened by 7 bases and J by 4 bases, with 21 bases between the two germline ends. Germline CDR1 is MNHEY and CDR2 is SMNVEV (reference sequence). Here the CDR3 DNA reads TGTGCCAGCACTAAAAGGCGACCCTCAAGCCCAGATACGCAGTATTTT. Translated, it gives CASTKRRPSSPDTQYF.

The chain couples TRBV19 to TRBJ2-1; possibly TRBD1 for D (5 bases). Between the trimmed V and J ends, which lost 6 bases and 0 bases, there was a span of 9 bases. The length of the CDR3 is 14 residues. Germline V CDR1 and CDR2: LNHDA, SQIVND (reference sequence). The CDR3: CASSTQGSYNEQFF. The CDR3 DNA is TGTGCCAGTAGCACTCAGGGCTCCTACAATGAGCAGTTCTTC.

The rearrangement joins TRBV13 to TRBJ2-7; 7 nucleotides align to TRBD1. The V and J ends lost 5 bases and 4 bases, in that order; junction bases with no gene match: 14. From germline, CDR1 is PRHDT and CDR2 FYEKMQ (reference sequence). The CDR3 length is 16 residues. Written as DNA, the CDR3 is TGTGCCAGCAGCACCTCGACGACAGGGCTTTTTTACGAGCAGTACTTC. This translates into CASSTSTTGLFYEQYF. Full variable domain (rest looked up from reference TRBV13 and TRBJ2-7): AAGVIQSPRHLIKEKRETATLKCYPIPRHDTVYWYQQGPGQDPQFLISFYEKMQSDKGSIPDRFSAQQFSDYHSELNMSSLELGDSALYFCASSTSTTGLFYEQYFGPGTRLTVT.

The rearrangement links TRBV5-1 to TRBJ1-1; perhaps TRBD1 as D (6 bases). The CDR3 length is 15 residues. The germline CDR1 and CDR2 sequences are SGHRS and YFSETQ. Trimming shortened V by 4 bases and J by 0 bases, and 13 bases separated the two germline ends. CDR3 sequence (DNA): TGCGCCAGCAGCGTTTACAGGGAGGTGAACACTGAAGCTTTCTTT. This codes for CASSVYREVNTEAFF. The full variable domain, rest sourced from reference TRBV5-1 and TRBJ1-1, is KAGVTQTPRYLIKTRGQQVTLSCSPISGHRSVSWYQQTPGQGLQFLFEYFSETQRNKGNFPGRFSGRQFSNSRSEMNVSTLELGDSALYLCASSVYREVNTEAFFGQGTRLTVV.

The chain uses TRBV24-1 and TRBJ2-1, with D perhaps TRBD2 (6 bases). CDR3 length equals 16 residues. V gave up 3 bases and J gave up 0 bases, with 11 bases separating them. Germline CDR1 and CDR2: KGHDR and SFDVKD. The CDR3 sequence is CATSDGTSSSYNEQFF. CDR3 coding DNA: TGTGCCACCAGTGATGGGACTTCTAGCTCCTACAATGAGCAGTTCTTC.

This chain joins TRBV14 and TRBJ1-1, with a possible D match to TRBD1 (5 bases). This CDR3 has 12 amino acids. Trimming removed 1 base from V and 10 bases from J, with 10 bases in between. Germline loops: CDR1 SGHDN, CDR2 FVKESK. CDR3 in amino acids: CASSQGVTGAFF. CDR3 DNA sequence: TGTGCCAGCAGCCAAGGGGTCACAGGAGCTTTCTTT.

The chain links TRBV7-2 to TRBJ2-1; 11 bases are shared with TRBD2. CDR1 is SGHTA, CDR2 FQGNSA, per germline. The CDR3 spans 18 residues. V was pared by 0 bases and J by 7 bases, with 11 bases of the junction left unmatched. The CDR3 reads CASSLAISSGGKGNEQFF. In nucleotides, the CDR3 is TGTGCCAGCAGCTTAGCGATCTCTAGCGGGGGGAAAGGGAATGAGCAGTTCTTC.